Sequencing of this T cell receptor (beta chain) was carried out in a study of T cell responses to AZD1222 COVID-19 vaccine. This CDR3 has 14 amino acids. The V gene end was trimmed by 2 bases and the J gene end by 5 bases; junction bases not matched to a gene: 5. Germline V CDR1 and CDR2: MNHEY, SVGEGT. For this clone: The antigen remains undetermined.

Method: immunoSEQ multiplex PCR; TCRdb's copy keeps in-frame clones and lacks some. The data show 200,000 or so clones, roughly 92% seen once. Whole-study results and caveats: Baseline serology detected seropositivity in only a handful of AZD1222 recipients.

This TCR was recovered from an adult who received the AZD1222 COVID-19 vaccine. The J gene is TRBJ2-5, the V gene TRBV6-2 or TRBV6-3; the match to TRBD2 covers 7 bases. This specimen consisted of peripheral blood, obtained 28 days after the second AZD1222 dose. The CDR3 DNA reads as TGTGCCAGCAGTTACGGACGGCGGGGGGAGACCCAGTACTTC. It translates to CASSYGRRGETQYF.